The 10 T cell receptor beta chains listed next were all sequenced from one sample in a study of T cell responses to AZD1222 COVID-19 vaccine. Measured with immunoSEQ multiplex PCR; TCRdb has only the in-frame clones, and not every one. The sample lists around 100,000 clones, about 87% occurring once. Source: peripheral blood, taken on day 0 of AZD1222 vaccination. The receptors here all came from an adult in good health.

The CDR3 here is CASSIPRRRLSYEQYF. CDR3 in DNA: TGTGCCAGTAGTATACCTAGACGCCGTCTATCCTACGAGCAGTACTTC. The rearrangement joins TRBV19 to TRBJ2-7; D unresolved. With 2 bases removed from V and 1 base from J, the gap between germline ends came to 15 bases. The CDR3 consists of 16 residues. The germline V gene has CDR1 LNHDA and CDR2 SQIVND (reference sequence).

The V gene is TRBV27, the J gene TRBJ2-1, with D possibly TRBD2 on 6 matching bases. V lost 4 bases and J 6 bases, leaving 13 bases between the germline ends. The CDR3 totals 14 residues. Germline V gene lookup returns CDR1 MNHEY and CDR2 SMNVEV (reference sequence). The CDR3: CASSWRAGSNEQFF. Written as DNA, the CDR3 is TGTGCCAGCAGTTGGAGGGCCGGGAGCAATGAGCAGTTCTTC.

The J gene is TRBJ1-1, the V gene TRBV2, with D possibly matching TRBD1 (5 bases). This CDR3 has 13 residues. Germline assignment: CDR1 SNHLY and CDR2 FYNNEI. V lost 5 bases and J lost 1, with 8 bases in between. The CDR3 spells CASSIGQNTEAFF. Here the CDR3 DNA reads TGTGCCAGCAGTATCGGACAGAACACTGAAGCTTTCTTT.

This clone has only one observation. This chain uses TRBV27 with TRBJ2-7; no clear D gene. Trimming took 5 bases from V and 3 from J, leaving 14 bases between them. Germline V gene sequence: CDR1 MNHEY, CDR2 SMNVEV (reference sequence). The CDR3 contains 14 residues. In DNA form, the CDR3 reads TGTGCCAGCAGTCCCTACAGCAACGTCTACGAGCAGTACTTC. It encodes CASSPYSNVYEQYF.

The chain joins TRBV19 to TRBJ2-3, with TRBD2 matching 7 bases. The length of the CDR3 is 17 residues. The junction had 17 bases not matched to a gene; V was cut back by 9 bases and J by 2 bases. Germline assignment: CDR1 LNHDA and CDR2 SQIVND (reference sequence). Here the CDR3 DNA reads TGTGCCAGCCGGAGTGGGGGACTAACGACAGTCACAGATACGCAGTATTTT. This codes for CASRSGGLTTVTDTQYF.

This chain joins TRBV2 and TRBJ2-7; D unresolved. V dropped 8 bases and J dropped 0 bases, with 14 bases sitting between them. Germline CDR1 reads SNHLY; CDR2 reads FYNNEI. The CDR3 extends over 14 amino acids. CDR3 loop: CASQNSFLSYEQYF. CDR3 nucleotide sequence: TGTGCCAGCCAAAATTCGTTCCTCTCCTACGAGCAGTACTTC.

This rearrangement joins TRBV9 to TRBJ1-1; possibly TRBD1 for D (5 bases). The CDR3 runs to 14 residues. V was trimmed by 2 bases and J by 6 bases, leaving 14 bases between them. Per germline, CDR1 SGDLS and CDR2 YYNGEE. The CDR3 protein is CASSVIGEMAEAFF. The CDR3 nucleotides read TGTGCCAGCAGCGTTATAGGGGAAATGGCTGAAGCTTTCTTT.

V usage is TRBV14 and J usage is TRBJ1-2; no firm D call. The CDR3 has 12 residues. Trimming removed 6 bases from V and 2 bases from J, with 7 bases in between. CDR1 is SGHDN and CDR2 is FVKESK in the germline V gene. The CDR3 sequence: CASRKQNYGYTF. CDR3 sequence (DNA): TGTGCCAGCAGAAAGCAAAACTATGGCTACACCTTC.

The chain has TRBV14 and TRBJ2-3; D not certain. V dropped 3 bases and J dropped 10 bases, with 8 bases sitting between them. Germline values: CDR1 SGHDN, CDR2 FVKESK. The length of the CDR3 is 11 residues. The CDR3 nucleotides read TGTGCCAGCAGCCAGGGGTTTTCGCAGTATTTT. It encodes CASSQGFSQYF.

J is TRBJ1-2 and V is TRBV6-5, with D unclear. CDR1 and CDR2 (germline): MNHEY, SVGAGI. Trimming cost V 8 bases and J 6 bases, with 7 bases left between them. This CDR3 contains 10 residues. CDR3 amino acids: CASARHGYTF. The CDR3 region has the DNA TGTGCCAGCGCTCGTCATGGCTACACCTTC.